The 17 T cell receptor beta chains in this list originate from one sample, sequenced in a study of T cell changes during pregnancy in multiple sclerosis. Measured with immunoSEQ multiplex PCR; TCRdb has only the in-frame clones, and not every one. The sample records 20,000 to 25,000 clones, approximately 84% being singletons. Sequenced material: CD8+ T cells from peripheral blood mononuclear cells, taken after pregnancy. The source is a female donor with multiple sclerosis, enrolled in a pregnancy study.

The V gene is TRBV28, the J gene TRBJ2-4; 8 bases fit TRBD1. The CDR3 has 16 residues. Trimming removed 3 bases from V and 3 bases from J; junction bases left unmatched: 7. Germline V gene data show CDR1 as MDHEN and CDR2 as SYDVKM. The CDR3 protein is CASSFLDRASKNIQYF. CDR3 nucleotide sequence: TGTGCCAGCAGTTTTTTGGACAGGGCGAGCAAAAACATTCAGTACTTC.

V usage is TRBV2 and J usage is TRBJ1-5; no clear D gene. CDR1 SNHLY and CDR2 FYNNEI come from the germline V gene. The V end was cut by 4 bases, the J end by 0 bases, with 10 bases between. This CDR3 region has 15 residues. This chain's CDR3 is CASSGPGYSNQPQHF. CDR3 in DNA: TGTGCCAGCAGTGGTCCGGGTTATAGCAATCAGCCCCAGCATTTT.

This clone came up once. The CDR3 reads CASSLISGGEQYF. The CDR3, as DNA: TGTGCCAGCAGCTTAATCTCGGGAGGCGAGCAGTACTTC. This chain links TRBV11-2 with TRBJ2-7; 7 nucleotides align to TRBD2. Per germline, CDR1 SGHAT and CDR2 FQNNGV. This CDR3 spans 13 amino acids. After removal of 2 bases from V and 6 bases from J, the junction contained 4 bases not matched to a gene.

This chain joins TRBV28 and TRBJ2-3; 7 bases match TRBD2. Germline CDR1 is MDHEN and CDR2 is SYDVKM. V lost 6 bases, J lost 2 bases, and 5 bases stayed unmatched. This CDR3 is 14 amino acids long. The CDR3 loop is CASSPGTNTDTQYF. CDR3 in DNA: TGTGCCAGCAGCCCCGGGACTAACACAGATACGCAGTATTTT. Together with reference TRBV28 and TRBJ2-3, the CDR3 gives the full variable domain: DVKVTQSSRYLVKRTGEKVFLECVQDMDHENMFWYRQDPGLGLRLIYFSYDVKMKEKGDIPEGYSVSREKKERFSLILESASTNQTSMYLCASSPGTNTDTQYFGPGTRLTVL.

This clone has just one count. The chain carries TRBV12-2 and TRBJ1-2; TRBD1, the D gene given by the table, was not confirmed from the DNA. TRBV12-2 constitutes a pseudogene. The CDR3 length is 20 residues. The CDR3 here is CASRLALLDRVCIGNYGYTF. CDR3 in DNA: TGTGCAAGTCGCTTAGCGCTTCTGGACAGGGTATGTATTGGGAACTATGGCTACACCTTC.

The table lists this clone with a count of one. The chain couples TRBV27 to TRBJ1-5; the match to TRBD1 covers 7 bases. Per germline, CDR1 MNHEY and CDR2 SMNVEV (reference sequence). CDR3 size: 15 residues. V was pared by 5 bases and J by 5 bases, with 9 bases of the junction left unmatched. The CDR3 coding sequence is TGTGCCAGCAGTCTCGACAGGGAGAGGGATCAGCCCCAGCATTTT. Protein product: CASSLDRERDQPQHF.

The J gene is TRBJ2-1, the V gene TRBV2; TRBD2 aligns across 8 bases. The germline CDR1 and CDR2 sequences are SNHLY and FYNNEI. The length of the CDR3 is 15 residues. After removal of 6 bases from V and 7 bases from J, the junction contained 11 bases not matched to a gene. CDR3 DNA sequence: TGTGCCAGCAGAGAAACTAGCGGAGCCCCAAATGAGCAGTTCTTC. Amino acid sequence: CASRETSGAPNEQFF.

CDR3 coding DNA: TGCGCCAGCAGCCCGGGGACTAGCGGGAGGCTCTACGAGCAGTACTTC. It encodes CASSPGTSGRLYEQYF. The J gene is TRBJ2-7, the V gene TRBV4-1, with 15 bases matching TRBD2. The CDR3 contains 16 residues. Per the germline V gene, CDR1 is MGHRA and CDR2 is YSYEKL. V was clipped by 4 bases and J by 3 bases; unmatched bases: 4.

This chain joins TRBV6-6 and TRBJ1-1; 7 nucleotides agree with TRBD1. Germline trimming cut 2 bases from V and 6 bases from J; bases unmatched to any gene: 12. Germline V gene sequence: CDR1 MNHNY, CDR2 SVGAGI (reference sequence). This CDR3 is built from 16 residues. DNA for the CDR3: TGTGCCAGCAGTTACACAGGGGCTACGTCGTTTGCTGAAGCTTTCTTT. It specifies CASSYTGATSFAEAFF.

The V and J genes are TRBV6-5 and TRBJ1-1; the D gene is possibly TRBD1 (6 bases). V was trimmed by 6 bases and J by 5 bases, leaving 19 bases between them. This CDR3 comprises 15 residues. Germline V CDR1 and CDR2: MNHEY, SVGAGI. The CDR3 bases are TGTGCCAGCAGCCAAGCGAGAGGGGGAGATACTGAAGCTTTCTTT. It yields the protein CASSQARGGDTEAFF.

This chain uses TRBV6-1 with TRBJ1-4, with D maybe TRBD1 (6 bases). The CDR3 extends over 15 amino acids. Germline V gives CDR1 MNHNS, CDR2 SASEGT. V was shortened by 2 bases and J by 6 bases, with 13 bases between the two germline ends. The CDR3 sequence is CASSETGKRDEKLFF. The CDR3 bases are TGTGCCAGCAGTGAAACAGGGAAGAGGGATGAAAAACTGTTTTTT.

CDR3 nucleotides: TGCGCCAGCAGCCCCTCGCAACGCTCCGGGGATGGCTACACCTTC. Amino acid sequence: CASSPSQRSGDGYTF. The chain uses TRBV5-1 and TRBJ1-2, with D unresolved. From germline, CDR1 is SGHRS and CDR2 YFSETQ. V gave up 4 bases and J gave up 6 bases, with 19 bases separating them. The CDR3 has 15 residues. Looking up the rest from reference TRBV5-1 and TRBJ1-2 gives the full variable domain: KAGVTQTPRYLIKTRGQQVTLSCSPISGHRSVSWYQQTPGQGLQFLFEYFSETQRNKGNFPGRFSGRQFSNSRSEMNVSTLELGDSALYLCASSPSQRSGDGYTFGSGTRLTVV.

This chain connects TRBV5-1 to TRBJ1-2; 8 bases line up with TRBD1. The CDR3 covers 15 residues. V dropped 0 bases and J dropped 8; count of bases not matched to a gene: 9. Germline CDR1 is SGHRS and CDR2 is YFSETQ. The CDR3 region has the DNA TGCGCCAGCAGCTTGGCCGGACAGGGAGGGAACGGCTACACCTTC. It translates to CASSLAGQGGNGYTF. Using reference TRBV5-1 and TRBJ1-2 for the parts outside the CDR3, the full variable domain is KAGVTQTPRYLIKTRGQQVTLSCSPISGHRSVSWYQQTPGQGLQFLFEYFSETQRNKGNFPGRFSGRQFSNSRSEMNVSTLELGDSALYLCASSLAGQGGNGYTFGSGTRLTVV.

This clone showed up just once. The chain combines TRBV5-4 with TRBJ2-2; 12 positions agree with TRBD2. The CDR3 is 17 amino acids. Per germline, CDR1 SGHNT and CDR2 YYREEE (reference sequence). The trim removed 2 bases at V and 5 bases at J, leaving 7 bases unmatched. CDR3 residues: CASSFWLAGGPTGELFF. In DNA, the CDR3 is TGTGCCAGCAGCTTCTGGCTAGCGGGAGGGCCGACCGGGGAGCTGTTTTTT.

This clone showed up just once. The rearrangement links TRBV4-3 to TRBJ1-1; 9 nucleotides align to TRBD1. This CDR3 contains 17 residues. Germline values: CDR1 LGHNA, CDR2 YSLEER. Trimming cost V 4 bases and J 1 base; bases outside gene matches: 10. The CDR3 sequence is CASSPSTGGLRNTEAFF. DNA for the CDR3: TGCGCCAGCAGCCCCTCCACAGGGGGCTTAAGGAACACTGAAGCTTTCTTT.

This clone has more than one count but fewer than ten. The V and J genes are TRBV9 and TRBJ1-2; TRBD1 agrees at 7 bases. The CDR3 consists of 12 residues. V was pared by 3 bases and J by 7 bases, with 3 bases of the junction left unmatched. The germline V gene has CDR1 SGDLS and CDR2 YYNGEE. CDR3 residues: CASSADRVGYTF. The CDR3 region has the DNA TGTGCCAGCAGCGCCGACAGGGTTGGCTACACCTTC.

CDR3 in amino acids: CASSRPGGTYEQYF. CDR3 in DNA: TGTGCCAGCAGCCGACCAGGGGGGACCTACGAGCAGTACTTC. This chain links TRBV7-3 with TRBJ2-7; D perhaps matches TRBD1 (7 bases). Germline V gene sequence: CDR1 SGHTA, CDR2 FQGTGA. V was clipped by 5 bases and J by 2 bases, with 13 bases between them. The CDR3 length is 14 residues.